Presented here are 31 T cell receptor beta chains from one specimen sequenced in a study of CD8 T cells in Susac syndrome. The RNA, 0.5 to 1 ug, was put through reverse transcription using random hexamers. TCRdb independently ran MiXCR on the immunoSEQ multiplex PCR reads; one entry per CDR3 protein. Of around 110,000 distinct CDR3 sequences listed, nearly 96% are singletons. Sequencing used CD4+ T cells from PBMCs. Source of these receptors: a human donor with Susac syndrome.

V is TRBV9 and J is TRBJ2-3, with 7 bases identical to TRBD2. CDR3 length: 15 amino acids. V gave up 4 bases and J gave up 5 bases; unmatched junction bases: 10. From germline, CDR1 is SGDLS and CDR2 YYNGEE. CDR3 sequence reads: CASSTRGRAGDTQYF. CDR3 DNA: TGTGCCAGCAGCACCCGTGGGAGGGCCGGAGATACGCAGTATTTT.

The gene calls are TRBV12-3 or TRBV12-4 and TRBJ1-1; TRBD1 matches at 9 bases. The CDR3 runs 12 residues. Germline trimming cut 4 bases from V and 11 bases from J; bases unmatched to any gene: 5. The CDR3 DNA is TGTGCCAGCAGTTATGGGACAGGGCGTGCTTTCTTT. Its translation is CASSYGTGRAFF.

This chain links TRBV30 with TRBJ1-1; 7 nucleotides match TRBD1. This CDR3 spans 13 amino acids. Germline V gene lookup returns CDR1 GTSNPN and CDR2 SVGIG (reference sequence). With V trimmed by 2 bases and J by 4 bases, 4 bases remained unmatched. The CDR3 nucleotides read TGTGCCTGGAGTACGACAGGGTTCACTGAAGCTTTCTTT. Residues: CAWSTTGFTEAFF.

The chain recombines TRBV5-4 with TRBJ1-2; D remains unclear. V was clipped by 4 bases and J by 7 bases, with 17 bases between them. The CDR3 length is 14 residues. Germline CDR1 is SGHNT and CDR2 is YYREEE (reference sequence). CDR3: CASSLDGGWSGYTF. In DNA form, the CDR3 reads TGTGCCAGCAGCCTGGACGGAGGATGGAGTGGCTACACCTTC.

This rearrangement joins TRBV5-6 to TRBJ2-1, with 11 bases matching TRBD2. Germline V gene lookup returns CDR1 SGHDT and CDR2 YYEEEE. The ends lost 4 bases at V and 6 bases at J; junction bases unmatched: 6. This CDR3 region has 15 residues. The CDR3 is CASSLLAGGTNEQFF. Written as DNA, the CDR3 is TGTGCCAGCAGCCTCTTAGCGGGAGGGACCAATGAGCAGTTCTTC.

The chain couples TRBV25-1 to TRBJ2-7, with D perhaps TRBD2 (5 bases). The CDR3 contains 11 residues. Germline CDR1 MGHDK, CDR2 SYGVNS. Here the CDR3 DNA reads TGTGCGGCAGCGGAAGATTACGAGCAGTACTTC. This encodes CAAAEDYEQYF.

This chain uses TRBV7-3 with TRBJ2-3, with no clear D. Trimming shortened V by 5 bases and J by 15 bases, and 15 bases separated the two germline ends. CDR1 is SGHTA, CDR2 FQGTGA, per germline. The length of the CDR3 is 11 residues. The CDR3 reads CASSLGGVKYF. The CDR3 nucleotides are TGTGCCAGCAGCCTGGGCGGTGTGAAATATTTT.

The chain uses TRBV28 and TRBJ1-4, with 9 bases lining up with TRBD1. CDR3 length: 16 residues. The V gene's germline CDR1 is MDHEN and CDR2 SYDVKM. Germline trimming cut 0 bases from V and 1 base from J; bases unmatched to any gene: 0. DNA for the CDR3: TGTGCCAGCAGTTTATGGGGACAGGGAACTAATGAAAAACTGTTTTTT. Translating it yields CASSLWGQGTNEKLFF.

The J gene is TRBJ2-1, the V gene TRBV5-1, with 11 positions matching TRBD2. CDR3 length equals 15 residues. V dropped 4 bases and J dropped 7; count of bases not matched to a gene: 7. Germline CDR1 reads SGHRS; CDR2 reads YFSETQ. The CDR3: CASSPLAGVMNEQFF. CDR3 nucleotide sequence: TGCGCCAGCAGCCCACTAGCGGGAGTTATGAATGAGCAGTTCTTC.

The V gene is TRBV28, the J gene TRBJ2-5; 8 nucleotides align to TRBD2. There are 14 residues in the CDR3. In germline, CDR1 is MDHEN, CDR2 SYDVKM. The V gene end was trimmed by 3 bases and the J gene end by 2 bases; junction bases not matched to a gene: 2. CDR3 amino acids: CASSLTSAQETQYF. CDR3 in DNA: TGTGCCAGCAGTTTGACTAGCGCGCAAGAGACCCAGTACTTC. The full variable domain, in which reference TRBV28 and TRBJ2-5 provide the parts outside the CDR3, is DVKVTQSSRYLVKRTGEKVFLECVQDMDHENMFWYRQDPGLGLRLIYFSYDVKMKEKGDIPEGYSVSREKKERFSLILESASTNQTSMYLCASSLTSAQETQYFGPGTRLLVL.

The genes are TRBV7-3 and TRBJ2-3, with D possibly called TRBD1 or TRBD2 (6 bases each). The CDR3 sequence is 15 residues long. Germline V gene lookup returns CDR1 SGHTA and CDR2 FQGTGA. The germline V and J ends were trimmed by 1 base and 3 bases, with 11 bases remaining between them. Here the CDR3 DNA reads TGTGCCAGCAGCTTAAGCGGGGACACGACAGATACGCAGTATTTT. This codes for CASSLSGDTTDTQYF.

The chain employs TRBV9 and TRBJ2-2; TRBD2 might be the D (6 bases). Germline assignment: CDR1 SGDLS and CDR2 YYNGEE. Trimming removed 4 bases from V and 1 base from J, with 11 bases in between. The CDR3 loop spans 15 amino acids. This chain's CDR3 is CASSPRGMNTGELFF. The CDR3 DNA reads as TGTGCCAGCAGCCCCCGCGGGATGAACACCGGGGAGCTGTTTTTT.

The CDR3 coding sequence is TGCGCCAGCAGCTTGACTGATTACGAGCAGTACTTC. It codes for CASSLTDYEQYF. The chain links TRBV5-1 to TRBJ2-7; no reliable D call. CDR3 length equals 12 residues. V was shortened by 1 base and J by 4 bases, with 6 bases between the two germline ends. Germline CDR1 reads SGHRS; CDR2 reads YFSETQ.

This clonotype appeared once. The chain has TRBV30 and TRBJ1-4, with 9 nucleotides matching TRBD1. V lost 1 base to trimming and J lost 5 bases; unmatched junction nucleotides: 8. Germline loops: CDR1 GTSNPN, CDR2 SVGIG (reference sequence). The CDR3 covers 16 residues. CDR3 sequence: CAWSGGTGRLNEKLFF. DNA of the CDR3: TGTGCCTGGAGTGGGGGGACAGGGAGACTCAATGAAAAACTGTTTTTT. The entire variable domain, with the rest obtained from reference TRBV30 and TRBJ1-4, is as follows: SQTIHQWPATLVQPVGSPLSLECTVEGTSNPNLYWYRQAAGRGLQLLFYSVGIGQISSEVPQNLSASRPQDRQFILSSKKLLLSDSGFYLCAWSGGTGRLNEKLFFGSGTQLSVL.

This chain links TRBV29-1 with TRBJ2-5; D gene unclear. The CDR3 totals 15 residues. With 4 bases removed from V and 0 bases from J, the gap between germline ends came to 15 bases. Germline V gives CDR1 SQVTM, CDR2 ANQGSEA. The CDR3 protein is CSVAVVVGYQETQYF. CDR3 bases: TGCAGCGTTGCGGTAGTAGTGGGATACCAAGAGACCCAGTACTTC.

The genes are TRBV4-1 and TRBJ1-1; 7 bases align to TRBD1. The germline V gene has CDR1 MGHRA and CDR2 YSYEKL. This CDR3 is 15 amino acids long. The J segment lost 5 bases and the V segment lost 1 base, leaving 7 bases of the junction unmatched. CDR3 residues: CASSQVGRGPTEAFF. The CDR3 DNA is TGCGCCAGCAGCCAAGTTGGAAGGGGGCCGACTGAAGCTTTCTTT.

The genes are TRBV20-1 and TRBJ2-2; no clear D gene. CDR1 is DFQATT, CDR2 SNEGSKA, per germline (reference sequence). The length of the CDR3 is 13 residues. V lost 1 base and J 7 bases, leaving 10 bases between the germline ends. The CDR3 is CSARVGHGGELFF. CDR3 bases: TGCAGTGCTAGAGTTGGGCACGGCGGGGAGCTGTTTTTT.

The chain couples TRBV12-3 or TRBV12-4 to TRBJ2-5; D may be TRBD2 (6 bases). The CDR3 has 13 residues. V was cut by 6 bases and J by 3 bases, with 11 bases left in between. Written as DNA, the CDR3 is TGTGCCAGCAGGACGGGACTTAAAGAGACCCAGTACTTC. This encodes CASRTGLKETQYF.

The rearrangement joins TRBV7-2 to TRBJ2-5; 7 positions agree with TRBD1. There are 14 residues in the CDR3. CDR1 and CDR2 from the germline V gene are SGHTA and FQGNSA. V was pared by 6 bases and J by 5 bases, with 9 bases of the junction left unmatched. CDR3 in DNA: TGTGCCAGCAGTCCTGACAGGGTTGAGGAGACCCAGTACTTC. Residues: CASSPDRVEETQYF. Based on the CDR3 plus reference TRBV7-2 and TRBJ2-5, the full variable domain is GAGVSQSPSNKVTEKGKDVELRCDPISGHTALYWYRQSLGQGLEFLIYFQGNSAPDKSGLPSDRFSAERTGGSVSTLTIQRTQQEDSAVYLCASSPDRVEETQYFGPGTRLLVL.

The rearrangement links TRBV5-1 to TRBJ2-7, with 8 bases identical to TRBD1. CDR3 size: 12 residues. The germline V gene encodes CDR1 SGHRS and CDR2 YFSETQ. Trimming took 7 bases from V and 1 from J; bases not matched to a gene: 1. The CDR3 is CASQGASYEQYF. DNA of the CDR3: TGCGCCAGCCAGGGGGCATCCTACGAGCAGTACTTC.

The V gene is TRBV12-3 or TRBV12-4, the J gene TRBJ2-5; weak D call: TRBD2 (6 bases). V shed 6 bases and J shed 2 bases, with 19 bases lying between them. The CDR3 extends over 16 amino acids. The CDR3 spells CASSPLRAGRQETQYF. As DNA, the CDR3 is TGTGCCAGCAGCCCCCTGCGGGCGGGGAGGCAAGAGACCCAGTACTTC.

The chain has TRBV30 and TRBJ2-3; 14 nucleotides align to TRBD2. The CDR3 contains 16 residues. Germline assignment: CDR1 GTSNPN and CDR2 SVGIG (reference sequence). With 7 bases clipped from V and 3 bases from J, the junction kept 9 bases outside the gene matches. The CDR3 DNA reads TGTGCCTCTCAGCCCGGGACTAGCGGGAGTACAGATACGCAGTATTTT. Its translation is CASQPGTSGSTDTQYF.

This sequence joins TRBV5-6 and TRBJ2-5, with 8 nucleotides matching TRBD2. The CDR3 sequence is 15 residues long. From germline, CDR1 is SGHDT and CDR2 YYEEEE. V dropped 1 base and J dropped 5; count of bases not matched to a gene: 7. The CDR3, as DNA: TGTGCCAGCAGCTTGCGCGGTCCGGGGGGGGAGACCCAGTACTTC. Protein: CASSLRGPGGETQYF.

The chain employs TRBV20-1 and TRBJ1-4, with D hard to call. The germline V and J ends were trimmed by 5 bases and 2 bases, with 9 bases remaining between them. This CDR3 is built from 13 residues. CDR1 is DFQATT, CDR2 SNEGSKA, per germline (reference sequence). CDR3 sequence reads: CSAVDGTNEKLFF. In DNA, the CDR3 is TGCAGTGCTGTCGATGGCACTAATGAAAAACTGTTTTTT.

This clonotype was counted once. V usage is TRBV18 and J usage is TRBJ2-1, with 8 bases fitting TRBD2. The ends lost 3 bases at V and 4 bases at J; junction bases unmatched: 11. In germline, CDR1 is KGHSH, CDR2 LQKENI. The CDR3 has 17 residues. The CDR3 is CASSPPFGAGVYNEQFF. The CDR3 DNA follows: TGTGCCAGCTCACCCCCGTTTGGAGCGGGAGTATACAATGAGCAGTTCTTC.

This chain links TRBV7-2 with TRBJ2-7, with 9 bases matching TRBD1. The V gene's germline CDR1 is SGHTA and CDR2 FQGNSA. V shed 6 bases, J shed 3 bases, and the junction held 9 bases outside the gene matches. CDR3 length equals 15 residues. In nucleotides, the CDR3 is TGTGCCAGCAGAATAGGACAGGGGTTTTTCTACGAGCAGTACTTC. Residues: CASRIGQGFFYEQYF.

This chain links TRBV20-1 with TRBJ2-1, with D tentatively TRBD1 (5 bases). CDR3 length: 12 amino acids. Germline CDR1 DFQATT, CDR2 SNEGSKA (reference sequence). V was pared by 5 bases and J by 5 bases, with 10 bases between. This CDR3 is CSAQTVNNEQFF. The CDR3 DNA sequence: TGCAGTGCTCAGACAGTCAACAATGAGCAGTTCTTC.

The chain combines TRBV12-3 or TRBV12-4 with TRBJ2-5; 10 bases fit TRBD2. The CDR3 length is 16 residues. The ends lost 5 bases at V and 0 bases at J; junction bases unmatched: 6. DNA for the CDR3: TGTGCCAGCAGTCCCGGACTAGCGGCCTACCAAGAGACCCAGTACTTC. Translation gives CASSPGLAAYQETQYF.

The chain joins TRBV29-1 to TRBJ2-5; D possibly uses TRBD1 or TRBD2 (6 bases each). Trimming left V 4 bases short and J 5 bases short, with 8 bases between. Germline CDR1 is SQVTM and CDR2 is ANQGSEA. This CDR3 contains 11 residues. The CDR3 DNA follows: TGCAGCGTTGGGGGGGCTGAGACCCAGTACTTC. This encodes CSVGGAETQYF.

The J gene is TRBJ2-5, the V gene TRBV21-1. TRBV21-1 counts as a pseudogene. The CDR3 runs 14 residues. CDR3 nucleotide sequence: TGTGCCAGCAGCAAAGGAACACGACCAGAGACCCAGTACTTC. Amino acid sequence: CASSKGTRPETQYF.

J is TRBJ2-1 and V is TRBV18; the match to TRBD2 covers 10 bases. The CDR3 is 15 amino acids. V shed 4 bases and J 8 bases; nucleotides not matched to a gene: 8. The V gene's germline CDR1 is KGHSH and CDR2 LQKENI. The CDR3 DNA is TGTGCCAGCTCACGACTAGCGGGTGAAGGCGATGAGCAGTTCTTC. Translated: CASSRLAGEGDEQFF.